This TCR beta chain is from a study of blood T cell repertoires in COVID-19. For the study at large: PBMCs, B-cell-depleted T cells, or T cells were the source of the cDNA or gDNA that made up the material.

In the original workflow: It was from reference gene primer amplification that nucleated cell counts were estimated. Here immunoSEQ multiplex PCR was the method, and the copy in TCRdb shows in-frame clones only, minus some. V, J and clone size reflect that table, while D and trimming were determined from the DNA. The table has roughly 260,000 clones, about 85% seen once. CDR3 length: 15 amino acids. V was pared by 3 bases and J by 6 bases, with 6 bases of the junction left unmatched. The germline V gene encodes CDR1 KGHDR and CDR2 SFDVKD. The genes are TRBV24-1 and TRBJ2-1; 8 bases agree with TRBD2. This receptor was identified in a woman in her fifties or sixties who had recovered from COVID-19. The sample consisted of peripheral blood. The CDR3 protein is CATSDPLAGINEQFF. CDR3 coding DNA: TGTGCCACCAGTGATCCCTTAGCGGGGATCAATGAGCAGTTCTTC.